This T cell receptor (beta chain) originates from a study of OX40 agonist ivuxolimab in advanced cancers. Study-level findings and limits: Relatively little clonal expansion, among the lowest observed, appeared in partial responders at 0.1-3.0 mg/kg. Antigens targeted by the expanded peripheral T cells were not determined.

V shed 2 bases and J shed 1 base, with 6 bases lying between them. The germline V gene has CDR1 SGHDT and CDR2 YYEEEE. The CDR3 spans 13 residues. Autoimmune disease history or systemic immunosuppression was exclusionary. Samples were taken at baseline and on day 1 of cycles 4 and 7. Here immunoSEQ multiplex PCR was the method, and the copy in TCRdb shows in-frame clones only, minus some. The sample holds tens of thousands of clones, 84% seen once. A note on this clone: The antigen is unknown.

The sequences come from CD4+ or CD8+ T cells sorted from blood, collected in a trial of the OX40 agonist ivuxolimab. The sequence was obtained from an adult with an advanced solid tumor such as melanoma, head and neck, liver or kidney cancer. The rearrangement links TRBV5-6 to TRBJ1-1; D gene uncertain. CDR3 sequence (DNA): TGTGCCAGCAGCTTTCTACCGAACACTGAAGCTTTCTTT. Amino acid sequence: CASSFLPNTEAFF. Full variable domain (rest looked up from reference TRBV5-6 and TRBJ1-1): DAGVTQSPTHLIKTRGQQVTLRCSPKSGHDTVSWYQQALGQGPQFIFQYYEEEERQRGNFPDRFSGHQFPNYSSELNVNALLLGDSALYLCASSFLPNTEAFFGQGTRLTVV.